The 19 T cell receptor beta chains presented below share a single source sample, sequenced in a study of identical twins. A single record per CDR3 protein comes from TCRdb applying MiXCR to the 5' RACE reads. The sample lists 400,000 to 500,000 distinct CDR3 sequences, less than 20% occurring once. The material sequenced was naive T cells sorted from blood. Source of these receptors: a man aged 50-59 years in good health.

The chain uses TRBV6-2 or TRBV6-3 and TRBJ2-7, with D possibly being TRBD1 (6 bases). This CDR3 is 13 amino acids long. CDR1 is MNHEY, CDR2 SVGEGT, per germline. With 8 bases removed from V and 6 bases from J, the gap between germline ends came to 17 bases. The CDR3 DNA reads TGTGCCAGCGAGAGGGACAAAGTGAGCGAGCAGTACTTC. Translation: CASERDKVSEQYF.

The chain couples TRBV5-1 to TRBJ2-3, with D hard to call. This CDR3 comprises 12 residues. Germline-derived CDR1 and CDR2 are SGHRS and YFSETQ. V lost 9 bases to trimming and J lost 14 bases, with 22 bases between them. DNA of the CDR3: TGCGCCAACAGAGGAGCCAGGAGCCCATGGTATTTT. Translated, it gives CANRGARSPWYF.

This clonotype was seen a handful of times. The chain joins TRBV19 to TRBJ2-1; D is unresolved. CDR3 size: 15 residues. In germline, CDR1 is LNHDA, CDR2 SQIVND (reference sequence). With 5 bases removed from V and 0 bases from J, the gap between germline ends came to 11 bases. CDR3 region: CASSRGLSSYNEQFF. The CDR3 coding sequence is TGTGCCAGTAGTCGTGGGCTAAGCTCCTACAATGAGCAGTTCTTC.

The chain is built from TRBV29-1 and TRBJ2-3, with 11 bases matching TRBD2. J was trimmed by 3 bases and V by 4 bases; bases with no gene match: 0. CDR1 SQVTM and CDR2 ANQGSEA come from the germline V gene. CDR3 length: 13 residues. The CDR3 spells CSVGLAGTDTQYF. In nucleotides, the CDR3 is TGCAGCGTTGGACTAGCGGGGACAGATACGCAGTATTTT.

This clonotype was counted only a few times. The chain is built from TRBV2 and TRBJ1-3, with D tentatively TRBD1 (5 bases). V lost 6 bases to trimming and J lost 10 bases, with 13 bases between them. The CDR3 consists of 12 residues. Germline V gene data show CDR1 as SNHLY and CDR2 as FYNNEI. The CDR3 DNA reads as TGTGCCAGCAGACTCGACGGGACTACCATATATTTT. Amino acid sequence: CASRLDGTTIYF.

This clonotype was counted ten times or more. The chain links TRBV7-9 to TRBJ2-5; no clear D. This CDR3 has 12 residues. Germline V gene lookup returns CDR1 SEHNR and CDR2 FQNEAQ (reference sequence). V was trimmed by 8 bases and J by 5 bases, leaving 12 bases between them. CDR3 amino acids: CASRRSGETQYF. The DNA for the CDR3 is TGTGCCAGCCGCAGGTCTGGGGAGACCCAGTACTTC.

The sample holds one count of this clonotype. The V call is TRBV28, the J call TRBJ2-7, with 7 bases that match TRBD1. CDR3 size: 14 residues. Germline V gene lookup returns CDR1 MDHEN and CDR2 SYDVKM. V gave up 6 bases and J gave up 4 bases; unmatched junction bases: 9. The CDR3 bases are TGTGCCAGCAGCGTCCAGGGGGATTATTACGAGCAGTACTTC. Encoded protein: CASSVQGDYYEQYF.

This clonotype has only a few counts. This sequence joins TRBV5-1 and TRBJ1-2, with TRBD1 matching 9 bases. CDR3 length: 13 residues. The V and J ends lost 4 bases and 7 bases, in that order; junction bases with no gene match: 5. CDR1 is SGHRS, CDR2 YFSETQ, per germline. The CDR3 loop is CASSEGTGLGYTF. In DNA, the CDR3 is TGCGCCAGCAGCGAGGGGACAGGGCTTGGCTACACCTTC.

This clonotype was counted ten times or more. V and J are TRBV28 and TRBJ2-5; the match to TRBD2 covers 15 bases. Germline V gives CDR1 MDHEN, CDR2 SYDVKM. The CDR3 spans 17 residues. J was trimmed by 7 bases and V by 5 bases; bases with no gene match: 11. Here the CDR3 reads CASSNPGLAGGGGTQYF. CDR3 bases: TGTGCCAGCAGTAACCCAGGACTAGCGGGAGGGGGCGGGACCCAGTACTTC. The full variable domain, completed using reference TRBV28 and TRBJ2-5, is DVKVTQSSRYLVKRTGEKVFLECVQDMDHENMFWYRQDPGLGLRLIYFSYDVKMKEKGDIPEGYSVSREKKERFSLILESASTNQTSMYLCASSNPGLAGGGGTQYFGPGTRLLVL.

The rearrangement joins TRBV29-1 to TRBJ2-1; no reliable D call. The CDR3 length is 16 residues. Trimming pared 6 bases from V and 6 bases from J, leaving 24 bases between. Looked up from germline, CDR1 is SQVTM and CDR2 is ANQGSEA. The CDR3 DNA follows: TGCAGCGTCGCTCCCCTCGGTACCCCATGGGGCAATGAGCAGTTCTTC. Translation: CSVAPLGTPWGNEQFF.

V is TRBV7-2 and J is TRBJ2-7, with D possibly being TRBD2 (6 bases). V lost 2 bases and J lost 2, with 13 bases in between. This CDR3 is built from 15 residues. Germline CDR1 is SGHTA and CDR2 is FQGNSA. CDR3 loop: CASSLWTTPAYEQYF. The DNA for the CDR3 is TGTGCCAGCAGCTTATGGACTACTCCAGCCTACGAGCAGTACTTC.

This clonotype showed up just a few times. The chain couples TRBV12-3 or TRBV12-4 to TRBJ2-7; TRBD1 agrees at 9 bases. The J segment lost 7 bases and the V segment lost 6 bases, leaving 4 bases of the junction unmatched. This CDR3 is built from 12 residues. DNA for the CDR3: TGTGCCAGCAGCGGACAGGGGAGTGAGCAGTACTTC. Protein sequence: CASSGQGSEQYF.

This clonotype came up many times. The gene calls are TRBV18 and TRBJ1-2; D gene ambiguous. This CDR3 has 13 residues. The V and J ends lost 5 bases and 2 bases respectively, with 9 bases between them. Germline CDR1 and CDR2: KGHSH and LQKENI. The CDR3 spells CASSAGRNYGYTF. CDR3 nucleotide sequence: TGTGCCAGCTCAGCGGGGAGAAACTATGGCTACACCTTC. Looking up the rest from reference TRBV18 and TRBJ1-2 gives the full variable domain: NAGVMQNPRHLVRRRGQEARLRCSPMKGHSHVYWYRQLPEEGLKFMVYLQKENIIDESGMPKERFSAEFPKEGPSILRIQQVVRGDSAAYFCASSAGRNYGYTFGSGTRLTVV.

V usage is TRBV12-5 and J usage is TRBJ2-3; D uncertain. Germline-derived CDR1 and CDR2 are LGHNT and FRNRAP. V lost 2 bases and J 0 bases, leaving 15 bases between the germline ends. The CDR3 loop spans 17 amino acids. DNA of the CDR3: TGTGCTAGTGGTTTGTCCACGAGTCCAGAAAGCACAGATACGCAGTATTTT. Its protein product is CASGLSTSPESTDTQYF.

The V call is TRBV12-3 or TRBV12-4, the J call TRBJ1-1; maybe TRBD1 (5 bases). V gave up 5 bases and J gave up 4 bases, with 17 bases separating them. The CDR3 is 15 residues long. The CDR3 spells CASSPGVVGRTEAFF. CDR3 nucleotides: TGTGCCAGCAGTCCCGGAGTTGTGGGACGCACTGAAGCTTTCTTT.

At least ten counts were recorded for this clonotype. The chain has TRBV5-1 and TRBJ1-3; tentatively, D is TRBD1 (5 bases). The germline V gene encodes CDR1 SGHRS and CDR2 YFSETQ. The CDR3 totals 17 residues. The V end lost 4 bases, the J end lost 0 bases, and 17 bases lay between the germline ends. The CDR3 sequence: CASSAGAAGLSGNTIYF. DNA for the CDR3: TGCGCCAGCAGCGCTGGCGCGGCAGGGCTCTCTGGAAACACCATATATTTT.

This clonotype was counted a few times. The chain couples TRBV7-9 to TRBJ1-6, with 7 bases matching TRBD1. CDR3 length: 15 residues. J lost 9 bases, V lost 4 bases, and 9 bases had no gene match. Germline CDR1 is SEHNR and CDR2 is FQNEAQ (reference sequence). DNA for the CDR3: TGTGCCAGCAGCTCCGACAGGGAAATAAGTTCACCCCTCCACTTT. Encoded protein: CASSSDREISSPLHF. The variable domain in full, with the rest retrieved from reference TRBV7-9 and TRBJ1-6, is DTGVSQNPRHKITKRGQNVTFRCDPISEHNRLYWYRQTLGQGPEFLTYFQNEAQLEKSRLLSDRFSAERPKGSFSTLEIQRTEQGDSAMYLCASSSDREISSPLHFGNGTRLTVT.

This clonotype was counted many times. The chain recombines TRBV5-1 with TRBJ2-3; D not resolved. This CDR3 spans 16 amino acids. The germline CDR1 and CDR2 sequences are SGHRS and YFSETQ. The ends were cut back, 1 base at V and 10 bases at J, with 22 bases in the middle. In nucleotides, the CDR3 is TGCGCCAGCAGCTTGTCGTCCCGGATTTTCGACCGGGCGCAGTATTTT. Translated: CASSLSSRIFDRAQYF. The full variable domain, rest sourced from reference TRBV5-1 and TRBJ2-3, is KAGVTQTPRYLIKTRGQQVTLSCSPISGHRSVSWYQQTPGQGLQFLFEYFSETQRNKGNFPGRFSGRQFSNSRSEMNVSTLELGDSALYLCASSLSSRIFDRAQYFGPGTRLTVL.

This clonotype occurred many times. The CDR3 sequence: CASSLEGLVSIQYF. The CDR3 coding sequence is TGTGCCAGCAGCTTAGAGGGACTAGTCAGCATTCAGTACTTC. The V gene is TRBV11-2, the J gene TRBJ2-4, with 8 bases matching TRBD2. The CDR3 has 14 amino acids. Germline V gene data show CDR1 as SGHAT and CDR2 as FQNNGV. V lost 0 bases and J lost 9; bases outside the gene matches: 4.